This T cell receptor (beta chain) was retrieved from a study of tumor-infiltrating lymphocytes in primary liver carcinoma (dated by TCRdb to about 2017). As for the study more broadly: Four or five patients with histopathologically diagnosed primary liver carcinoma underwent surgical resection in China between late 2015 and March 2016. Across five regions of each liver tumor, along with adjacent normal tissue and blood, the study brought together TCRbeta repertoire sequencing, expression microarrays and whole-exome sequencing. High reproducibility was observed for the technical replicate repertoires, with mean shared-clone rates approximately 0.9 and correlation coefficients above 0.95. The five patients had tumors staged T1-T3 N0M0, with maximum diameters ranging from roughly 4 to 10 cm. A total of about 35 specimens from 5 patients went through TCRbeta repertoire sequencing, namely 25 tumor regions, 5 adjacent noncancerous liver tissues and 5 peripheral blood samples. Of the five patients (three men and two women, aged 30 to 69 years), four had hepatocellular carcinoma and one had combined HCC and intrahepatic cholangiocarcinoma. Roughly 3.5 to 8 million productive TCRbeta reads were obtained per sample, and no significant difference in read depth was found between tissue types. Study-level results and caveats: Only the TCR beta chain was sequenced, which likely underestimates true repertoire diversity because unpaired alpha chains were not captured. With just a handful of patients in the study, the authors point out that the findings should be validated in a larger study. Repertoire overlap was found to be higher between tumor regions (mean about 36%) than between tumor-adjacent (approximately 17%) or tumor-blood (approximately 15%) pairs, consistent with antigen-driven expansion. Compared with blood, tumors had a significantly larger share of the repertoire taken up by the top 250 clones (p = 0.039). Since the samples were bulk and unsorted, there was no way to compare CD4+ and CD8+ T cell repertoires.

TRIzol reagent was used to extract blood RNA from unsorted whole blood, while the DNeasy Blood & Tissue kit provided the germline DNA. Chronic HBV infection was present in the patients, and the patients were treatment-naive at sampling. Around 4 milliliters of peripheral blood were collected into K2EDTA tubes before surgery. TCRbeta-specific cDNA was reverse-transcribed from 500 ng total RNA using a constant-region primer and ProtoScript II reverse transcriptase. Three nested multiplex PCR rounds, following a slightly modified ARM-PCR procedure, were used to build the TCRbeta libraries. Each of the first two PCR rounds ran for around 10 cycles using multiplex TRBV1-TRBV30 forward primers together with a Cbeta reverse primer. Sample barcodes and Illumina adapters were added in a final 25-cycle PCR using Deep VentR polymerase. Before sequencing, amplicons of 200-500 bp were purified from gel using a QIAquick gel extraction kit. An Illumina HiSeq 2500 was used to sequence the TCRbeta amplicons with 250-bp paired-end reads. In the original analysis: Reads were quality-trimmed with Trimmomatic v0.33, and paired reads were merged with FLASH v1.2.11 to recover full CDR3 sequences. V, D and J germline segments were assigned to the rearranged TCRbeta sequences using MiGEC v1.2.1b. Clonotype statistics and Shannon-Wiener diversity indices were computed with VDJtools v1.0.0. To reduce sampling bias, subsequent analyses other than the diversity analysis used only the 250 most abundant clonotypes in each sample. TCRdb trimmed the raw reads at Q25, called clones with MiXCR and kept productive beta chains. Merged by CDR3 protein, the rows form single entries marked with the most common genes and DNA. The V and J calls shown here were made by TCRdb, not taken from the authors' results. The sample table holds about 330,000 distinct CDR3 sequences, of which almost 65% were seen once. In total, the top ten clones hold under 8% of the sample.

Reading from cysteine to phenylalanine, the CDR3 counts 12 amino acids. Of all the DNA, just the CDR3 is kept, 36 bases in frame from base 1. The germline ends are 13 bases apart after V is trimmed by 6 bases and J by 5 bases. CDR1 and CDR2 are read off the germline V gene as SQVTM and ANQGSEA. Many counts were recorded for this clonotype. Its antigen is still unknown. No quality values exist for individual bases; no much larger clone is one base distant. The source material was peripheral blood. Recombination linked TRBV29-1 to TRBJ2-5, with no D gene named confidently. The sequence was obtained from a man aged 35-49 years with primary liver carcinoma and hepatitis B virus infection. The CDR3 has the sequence CSVRFGRETQYF. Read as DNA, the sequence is TGCAGCGTCCGGTTCGGACGGGAGACCCAGTACTTC.